The 2 T cell receptor beta chains reported below all come from one sample, sequenced in a study of OX40 agonist ivuxolimab in advanced cancers. Sequencing was performed with immunoSEQ multiplex PCR; in TCRdb, only in-frame clones are kept and a portion is missing. This sample yields around 61,000 clones, of which 92% are seen a single time; 20% to 30% belongs to the top ten. The sample consisted of CD4+ or CD8+ T cells sorted from blood, taken in a trial of the OX40 agonist ivuxolimab. The receptors stem from an adult with an advanced solid tumor such as melanoma, head and neck, liver or kidney cancer.

The chain is built from TRBV9 and TRBJ1-2; D is possibly TRBD1 (5 bases). This CDR3 contains 15 residues. Between the trimmed V and J ends, which lost 4 bases and 1 base, there was a span of 14 bases. From germline, CDR1 is SGDLS and CDR2 YYNGEE. CDR3 nucleotides: TGTGCCAGCAGCCTTAGTGACGGGGGTAACTATGGCTACACCTTC. The encoded protein is CASSLSDGGNYGYTF.

The chain employs TRBV6-4 and TRBJ2-3; 12 nucleotides match TRBD2. The CDR3 is made up of 15 amino acids. From germline, CDR1 is MRHNA and CDR2 SNTAGT. V was clipped by 4 bases and J by 4 bases; unmatched bases: 3. The CDR3: CASSVSSGGADTQYF. CDR3 nucleotide sequence: TGTGCCAGCAGTGTCTCTAGCGGGGGGGCAGATACGCAGTATTTT.